This TCR beta chain is from a study of spatial heterogeneity in lung cancer. Broader study findings: Intratumoral expanded alpha and beta TCR counts were found to track tumor mutation counts.

Via MiXCR, TCRdb re-called the 5' RACE reads, giving one row per CDR3 protein. The sample lists more than 10,000 distinct CDR3 sequences, about 5.6% occurring once. Regarding time point: sample taken at primary tumor resection. The table lists this clonotype with many counts. The antigen is not known. V was trimmed by 5 bases and J by 5 bases, leaving 21 bases between them. CDR1 and CDR2 from the germline V gene are KGHSH and LQKENI. The CDR3 extends over 16 amino acids. Sequenced here: lung tumor tissue, sampled at surgery. The receptor was derived from a female donor with early-stage non-small cell lung cancer. The J gene is TRBJ2-5, the V gene TRBV18, with D perhaps TRBD1 or TRBD2 (6 bases each). CDR3 DNA sequence: TGTGCCAGCTCATCACGTTTGGGGGGCTTCGCGGAGACCCAGTACTTC. As protein: CASSSRLGGFAETQYF. Using reference TRBV18 and TRBJ2-5 for the parts outside the CDR3, the full variable domain is NAGVMQNPRHLVRRRGQEARLRCSPMKGHSHVYWYRQLPEEGLKFMVYLQKENIIDESGMPKERFSAEFPKEGPSILRIQQVVRGDSAAYFCASSSRLGGFAETQYFGPGTRLLVL.